Sequencing of this T cell receptor (beta chain) was carried out in a study of blood T cell repertoires in COVID-19. As originally analysed: Amplified reference gene primers provided the basis for estimating nucleated cell counts. Clones were read by immunoSEQ multiplex PCR, and TCRdb kept only the in-frame ones, dropping some. V and J calls plus clone size are reproduced from that table; the DNA served to infer D and trimming. The sample lists under 130,000 clones; 89% were seen once. This clone was counted once. The source material was peripheral blood. The source of this sequence is an elderly woman in a cohort sampled during active COVID-19.

This chain's CDR3 is CASSSTENTEAFF. Written as DNA, the CDR3 is TGTGCCAGCAGTTCGACAGAGAACACTGAAGCTTTCTTT. V and J are TRBV28 and TRBJ1-1, with D possibly matching TRBD1 (5 bases). The germline V and J ends were trimmed by 4 bases and 1 base, with 7 bases remaining between them. The CDR3 runs to 13 residues. Germline V gene lookup returns CDR1 MDHEN and CDR2 SYDVKM.